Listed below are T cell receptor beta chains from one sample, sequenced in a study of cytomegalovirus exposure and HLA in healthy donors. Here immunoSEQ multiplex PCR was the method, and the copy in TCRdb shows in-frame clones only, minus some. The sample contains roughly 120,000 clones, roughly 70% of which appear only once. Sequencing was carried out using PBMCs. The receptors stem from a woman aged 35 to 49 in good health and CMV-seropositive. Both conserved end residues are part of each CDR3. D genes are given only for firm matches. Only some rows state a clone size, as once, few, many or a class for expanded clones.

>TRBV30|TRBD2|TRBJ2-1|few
TGTGCCTGGAGTGTACGGGGGGACAATGAGCAGTTCTTC
CAWSVRGDNEQFF
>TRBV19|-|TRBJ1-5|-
TGTGCCAGTAGTATGGGGGGGTTTTATCAGCCCCAGCATTTT
CASSMGGFYQPQHF
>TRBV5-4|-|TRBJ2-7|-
TGTGCCAGCAGCTTGGGAGTATACGAGCAGTACTTC
CASSLGVYEQYF
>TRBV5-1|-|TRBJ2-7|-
TGCGCCAGCAGCTTGGCTAGGGGGACCCAGAGCTCCTACGAGCAGTACTTC
CASSLARGTQSSYEQYF
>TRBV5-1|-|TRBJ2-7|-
TGCGCCAGCAGCTTGGTTGGGGCCCCTACCTCCTACGAGCAGTACTTC
CASSLVGAPTSYEQYF
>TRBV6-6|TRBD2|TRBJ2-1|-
TGTGCCAGCAGTTTTCTAGCGGGGAGAGGTGAGCAGTTCTTC
CASSFLAGRGEQFF
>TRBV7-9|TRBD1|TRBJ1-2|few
TGTTCCAGCAGCGCAACAGGGGGCCGGACCGCCGCTCACTATGGCTACACCTTC
CSSSATGGRTAAHYGYTF
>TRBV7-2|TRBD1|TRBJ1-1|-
TGTGCCAGCAGCTCCAGACAGGGCAGTGCAAACACTGAAGCTTTCTTT
CASSSRQGSANTEAFF
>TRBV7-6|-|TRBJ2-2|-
TGTGCCAGCAGCTCCCATCCCCACACCGGGGAGCTGTTTTTT
CASSSHPHTGELFF
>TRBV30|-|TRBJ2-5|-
TGTGCCTGGAGTGTATTCGGTCAGGGTGGGGAAGAGACCCAGTACTTC
CAWSVFGQGGEETQYF
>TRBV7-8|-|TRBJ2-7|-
TGTGCCAGCAGCCCTCAGGGGCCCCTCTACGAGCAGTACTTC
CASSPQGPLYEQYF
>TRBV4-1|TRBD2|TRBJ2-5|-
TGCGCCAGCAGCCAAGATCCTAGCGGGGGGGCGGAGACCCAGTACTTC
CASSQDPSGGAETQYF
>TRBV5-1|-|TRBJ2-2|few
TGCGCCAGCAGCTTGGGGGGCAGGGACACCGGGGAGCTGTTTTTT
CASSLGGRDTGELFF
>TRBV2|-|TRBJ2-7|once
TGTGCCAGCGGGGGACAACCATACGAGCAGTACTTC
CASGGQPYEQYF